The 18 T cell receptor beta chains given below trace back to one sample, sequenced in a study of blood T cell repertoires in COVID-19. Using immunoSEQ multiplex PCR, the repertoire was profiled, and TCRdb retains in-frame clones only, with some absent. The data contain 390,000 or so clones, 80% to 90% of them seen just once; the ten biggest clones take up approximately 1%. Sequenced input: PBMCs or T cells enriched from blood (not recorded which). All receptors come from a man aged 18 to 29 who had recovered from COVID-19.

The CDR3 sequence: CASSATSGSFNNEQFF. The CDR3, as DNA: TGTGCCAGCAGTGCCACTAGCGGGAGTTTTAACAATGAGCAGTTCTTC. The genes are TRBV6-2 or TRBV6-3 and TRBJ2-1; TRBD2 aligns across 11 bases. CDR1 is MNHEY, CDR2 SVGEGT, per germline. V was clipped by 5 bases and J by 5 bases; unmatched bases: 8. The length of the CDR3 is 16 residues.

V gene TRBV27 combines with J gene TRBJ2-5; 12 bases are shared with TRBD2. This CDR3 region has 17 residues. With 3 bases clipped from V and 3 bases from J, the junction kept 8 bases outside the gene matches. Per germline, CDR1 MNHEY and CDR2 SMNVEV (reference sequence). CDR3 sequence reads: CASSFFLLAGGEETQYF. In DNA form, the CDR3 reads TGTGCCAGCAGTTTTTTTCTCCTAGCGGGGGGGGAAGAGACCCAGTACTTC.

The CDR3 here is CASAPETYQPQHF. The CDR3 DNA is TGTGCCAGCGCCCCAGAGACTTATCAGCCCCAGCATTTT. The chain uses TRBV18 and TRBJ1-5; D is ambiguous. From germline, CDR1 is KGHSH and CDR2 LQKENI. Between the trimmed V and J ends, which lost 8 bases and 5 bases, there was a span of 13 bases. The CDR3 is made up of 13 amino acids.

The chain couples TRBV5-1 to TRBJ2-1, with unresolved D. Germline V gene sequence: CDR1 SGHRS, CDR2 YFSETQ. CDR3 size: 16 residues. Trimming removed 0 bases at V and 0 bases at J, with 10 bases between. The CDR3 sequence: CASSLDFYSSYNEQFF. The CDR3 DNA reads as TGCGCCAGCAGCTTGGACTTCTACAGCTCCTACAATGAGCAGTTCTTC.

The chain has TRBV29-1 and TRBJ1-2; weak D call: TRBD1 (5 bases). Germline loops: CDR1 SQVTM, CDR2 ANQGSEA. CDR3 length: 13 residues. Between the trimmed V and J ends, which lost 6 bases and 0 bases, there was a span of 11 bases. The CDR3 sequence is CSVHRTTNYGYTF. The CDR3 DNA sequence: TGCAGCGTGCACAGGACGACTAACTATGGCTACACCTTC.

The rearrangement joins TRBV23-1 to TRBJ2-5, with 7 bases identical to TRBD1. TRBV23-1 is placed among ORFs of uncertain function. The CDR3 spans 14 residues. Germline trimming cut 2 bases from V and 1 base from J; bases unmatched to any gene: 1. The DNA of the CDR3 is TGCGCCAGCAGTCAACGGGACAGCCAAGAGACCCAGTACTTC. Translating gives CASSQRDSQETQYF.

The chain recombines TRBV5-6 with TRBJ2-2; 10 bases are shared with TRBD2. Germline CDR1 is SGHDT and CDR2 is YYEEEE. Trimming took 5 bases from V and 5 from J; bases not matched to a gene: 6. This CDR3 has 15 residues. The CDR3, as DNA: TGTGCCAGCAGTCCCAGCGGGAGGGAAACCGGGGAGCTGTTTTTT. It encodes CASSPSGRETGELFF.

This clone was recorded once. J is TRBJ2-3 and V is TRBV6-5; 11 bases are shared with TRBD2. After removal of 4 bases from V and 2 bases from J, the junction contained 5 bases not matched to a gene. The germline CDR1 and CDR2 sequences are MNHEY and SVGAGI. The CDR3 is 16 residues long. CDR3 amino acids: CASSSPSGGTTDTQYF. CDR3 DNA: TGTGCCAGCAGTTCGCCTAGCGGGGGGACCACAGATACGCAGTATTTT.

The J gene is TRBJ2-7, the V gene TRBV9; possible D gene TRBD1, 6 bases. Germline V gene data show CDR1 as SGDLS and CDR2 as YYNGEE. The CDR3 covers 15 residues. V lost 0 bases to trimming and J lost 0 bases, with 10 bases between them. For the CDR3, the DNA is TGTGCCAGCAGCGTAGCGTGGGACAACTCCTACGAGCAGTACTTC. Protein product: CASSVAWDNSYEQYF.

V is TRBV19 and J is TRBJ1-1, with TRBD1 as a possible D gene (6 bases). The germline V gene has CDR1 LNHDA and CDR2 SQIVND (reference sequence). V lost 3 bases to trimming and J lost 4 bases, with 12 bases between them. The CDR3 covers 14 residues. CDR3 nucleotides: TGTGCCAGTAGTATTGCTAGGGGGAGCACTGAAGCTTTCTTT. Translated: CASSIARGSTEAFF.

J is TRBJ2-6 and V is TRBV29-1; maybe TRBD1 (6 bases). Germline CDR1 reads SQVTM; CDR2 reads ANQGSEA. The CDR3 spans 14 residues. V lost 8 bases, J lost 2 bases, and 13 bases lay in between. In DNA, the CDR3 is TGCAGCACTACAGGGAGCGCTGGGGCCAACGTCCTGACTTTC. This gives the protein CSTTGSAGANVLTF.

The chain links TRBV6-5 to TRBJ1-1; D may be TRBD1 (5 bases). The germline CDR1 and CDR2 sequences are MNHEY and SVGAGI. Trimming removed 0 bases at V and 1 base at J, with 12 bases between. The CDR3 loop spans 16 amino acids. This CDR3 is CASSYSIGQPNTEAFF. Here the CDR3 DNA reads TGTGCCAGCAGTTACTCGATAGGACAACCGAACACTGAAGCTTTCTTT.

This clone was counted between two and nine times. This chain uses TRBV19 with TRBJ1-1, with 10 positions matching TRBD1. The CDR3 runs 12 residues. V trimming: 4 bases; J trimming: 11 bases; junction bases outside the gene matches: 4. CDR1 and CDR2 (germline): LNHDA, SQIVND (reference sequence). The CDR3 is CASSRQGAMAFF. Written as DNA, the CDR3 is TGTGCCAGTAGTAGACAGGGGGCGATGGCTTTCTTT.

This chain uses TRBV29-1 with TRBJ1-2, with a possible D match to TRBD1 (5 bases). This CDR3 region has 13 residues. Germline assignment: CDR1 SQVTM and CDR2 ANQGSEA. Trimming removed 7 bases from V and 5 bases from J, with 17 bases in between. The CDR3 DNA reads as TGCAGCGCCTATTACGGGGGGAAATATGGCTACACCTTC. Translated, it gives CSAYYGGKYGYTF.

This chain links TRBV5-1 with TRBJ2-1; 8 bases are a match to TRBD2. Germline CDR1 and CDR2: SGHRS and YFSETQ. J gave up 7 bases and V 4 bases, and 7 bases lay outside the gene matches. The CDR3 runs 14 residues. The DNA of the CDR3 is TGCGCCAGCAGCATTAGCGGGGTGGAGAATGAGCAGTTCTTC. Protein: CASSISGVENEQFF.

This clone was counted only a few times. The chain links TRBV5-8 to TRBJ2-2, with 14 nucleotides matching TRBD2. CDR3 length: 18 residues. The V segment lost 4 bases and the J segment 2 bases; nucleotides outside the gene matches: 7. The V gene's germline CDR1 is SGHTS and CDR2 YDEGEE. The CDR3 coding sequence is TGTGCCAGCAGCCCAACGGGACTAGCGGGGGCTAACACCGGGGAGCTGTTTTTT. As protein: CASSPTGLAGANTGELFF.

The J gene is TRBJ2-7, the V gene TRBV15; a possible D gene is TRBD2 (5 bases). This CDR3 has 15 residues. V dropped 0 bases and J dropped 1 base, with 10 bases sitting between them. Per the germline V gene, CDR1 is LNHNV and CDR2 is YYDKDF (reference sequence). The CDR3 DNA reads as TGTGCCACCAGCAGAGATCCCGAGGGTTCCTACGAGCAGTACTTC. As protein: CATSRDPEGSYEQYF.

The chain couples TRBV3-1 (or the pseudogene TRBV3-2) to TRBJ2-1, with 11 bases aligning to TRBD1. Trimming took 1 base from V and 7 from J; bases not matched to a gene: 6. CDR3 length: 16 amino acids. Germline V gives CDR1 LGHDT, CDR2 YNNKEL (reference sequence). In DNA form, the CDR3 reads TGTGCCAGCAGCCAAGCCGGACAGGGGGCGCGTAATGAGCAGTTCTTC. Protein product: CASSQAGQGARNEQFF.